The present entry profiles one TCR beta chain with its context. The antigen remains unidentified. The sample carries other DNA sequences with the same CDR3. Deletions cut 1 base from V and 2 bases from J, with 5 bases between. In germline, CDR1 is SGHVS, CDR2 FQNEAQ. The CDR3 is 13 residues long. This entry is derived from a study of tumor-infiltrating lymphocytes in localized non-small cell lung cancer. Study-level background: Some samples were collected after neoadjuvant chemotherapy; smokers, never-smokers and several histologies were included. Tumor tissue and non-adjacent uninvolved lung came from each patient.

Study observations and caveats: Immunotypes IM1 and IM2 had similar TCR-derived T-cell fractions. Tumors had more T cell infiltration than uninvolved lung, per TCRbeta sequencing and CD3 counts.

Libraries were prepared by immunoSEQ multiplex PCR; TCRdb keeps only in-frame clonotypes and omits some of them. The repertoire holds 5,000 to 8,000 clones, 71% seen once, with 6.5% in the top ten. The source of this sequence is a human donor with non-small cell lung cancer. The chain combines TRBV7-8 with TRBJ1-2; no definite D call. Sample: uninvolved lung tissue not adjacent to the tumor. The CDR3 nucleotides are TGTGCCAGCAGCTTAGAGCGAAACTATGGCTACACCTTC. This codes for CASSLERNYGYTF.